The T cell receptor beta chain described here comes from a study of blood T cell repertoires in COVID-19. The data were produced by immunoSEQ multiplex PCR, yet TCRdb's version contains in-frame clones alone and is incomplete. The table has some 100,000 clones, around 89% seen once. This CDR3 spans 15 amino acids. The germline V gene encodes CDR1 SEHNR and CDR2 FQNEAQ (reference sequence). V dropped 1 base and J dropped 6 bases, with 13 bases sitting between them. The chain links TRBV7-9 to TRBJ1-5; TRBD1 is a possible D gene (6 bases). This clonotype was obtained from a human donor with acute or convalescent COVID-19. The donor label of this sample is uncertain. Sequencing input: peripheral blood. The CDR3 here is CASSLGGTGSQPQHF. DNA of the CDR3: TGTGCCAGCAGCTTAGGGGGAACAGGGTCTCAGCCCCAGCATTTT.